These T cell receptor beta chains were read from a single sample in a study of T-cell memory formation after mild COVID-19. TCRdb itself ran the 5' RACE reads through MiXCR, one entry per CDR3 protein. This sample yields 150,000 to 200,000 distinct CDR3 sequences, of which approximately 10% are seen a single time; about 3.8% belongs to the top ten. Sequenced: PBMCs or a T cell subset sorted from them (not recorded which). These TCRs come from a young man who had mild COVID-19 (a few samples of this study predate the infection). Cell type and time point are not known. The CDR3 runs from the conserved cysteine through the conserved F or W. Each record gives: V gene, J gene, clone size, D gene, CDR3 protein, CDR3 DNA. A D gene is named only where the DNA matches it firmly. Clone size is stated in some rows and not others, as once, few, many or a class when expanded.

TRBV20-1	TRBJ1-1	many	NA	CSARDRTVNTEAFF	TGCAGTGCTAGAGACAGAACAGTGAACACTGAAGCTTTCTTT
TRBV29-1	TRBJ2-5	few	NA	CSVPASTETQYF	TGCAGCGTACCGGCCTCCACAGAGACCCAGTACTTC
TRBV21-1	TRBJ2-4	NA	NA	CASSMRDRGNIQYF	TGTGCCAGCAGCATGCGGGACAGGGGAAACATTCAGTACTTC
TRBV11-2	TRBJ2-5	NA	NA	CAISLSLSGRETQYF	TGTGCCATCAGCCTAAGCCTCTCAGGGCGGGAGACCCAGTACTTC
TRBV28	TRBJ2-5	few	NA	CASSFWGAGETQYF	TGTGCCAGCAGTTTCTGGGGGGCGGGAGAGACCCAGTACTTC
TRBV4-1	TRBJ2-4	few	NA	CASSPGSGGAITKNIQYF	TGCGCCAGCAGCCCCGGATCTGGGGGTGCGATAACCAAAAACATTCAGTACTTC
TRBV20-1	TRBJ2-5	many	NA	CSANKGQETQYF	TGCAGTGCTAACAAGGGTCAAGAGACCCAGTACTTC
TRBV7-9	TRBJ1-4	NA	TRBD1	CASSLWTGSEKLFF	TGTGCCAGCAGCTTATGGACAGGTTCCGAAAAACTGTTTTTT
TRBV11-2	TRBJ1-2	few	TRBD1	CASSLEAGGSGYTF	TGTGCCAGCAGCTTAGAGGCAGGGGGGAGCGGCTACACCTTC
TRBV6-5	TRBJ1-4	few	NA	CASSPSPGHLFF	TGTGCCAGCAGTCCTAGCCCGGGACACTTGTTTTTT
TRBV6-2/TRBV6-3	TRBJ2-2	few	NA	CASSYPVTGELFF	TGTGCCAGCAGTTACCCGGTCACCGGGGAGCTGTTTTTT
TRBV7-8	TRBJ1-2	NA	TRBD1	CASSPGGGAAYYGYTF	TGTGCCAGCAGCCCTGGAGGGGGCGCCGCATACTATGGCTACACCTTC
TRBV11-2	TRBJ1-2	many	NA	CASSSYRVGGYTF	TGTGCCAGCAGCTCATACAGGGTGGGGGGCTACACCTTC
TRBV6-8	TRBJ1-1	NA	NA	CASSYLFVGGGDTEAFF	TGTGCCAGCAGTTACCTTTTCGTGGGGGGCGGCGACACTGAAGCTTTCTTT
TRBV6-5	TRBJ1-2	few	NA	CASNNLGRSYGYTF	TGTGCCAGCAACAACCTGGGACGCTCCTATGGCTACACCTTC
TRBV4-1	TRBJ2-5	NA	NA	CASSQGRTPSTTQYF	TGCGCCAGCAGCCAAGGGCGGACGCCCTCAACGACCCAGTACTTC